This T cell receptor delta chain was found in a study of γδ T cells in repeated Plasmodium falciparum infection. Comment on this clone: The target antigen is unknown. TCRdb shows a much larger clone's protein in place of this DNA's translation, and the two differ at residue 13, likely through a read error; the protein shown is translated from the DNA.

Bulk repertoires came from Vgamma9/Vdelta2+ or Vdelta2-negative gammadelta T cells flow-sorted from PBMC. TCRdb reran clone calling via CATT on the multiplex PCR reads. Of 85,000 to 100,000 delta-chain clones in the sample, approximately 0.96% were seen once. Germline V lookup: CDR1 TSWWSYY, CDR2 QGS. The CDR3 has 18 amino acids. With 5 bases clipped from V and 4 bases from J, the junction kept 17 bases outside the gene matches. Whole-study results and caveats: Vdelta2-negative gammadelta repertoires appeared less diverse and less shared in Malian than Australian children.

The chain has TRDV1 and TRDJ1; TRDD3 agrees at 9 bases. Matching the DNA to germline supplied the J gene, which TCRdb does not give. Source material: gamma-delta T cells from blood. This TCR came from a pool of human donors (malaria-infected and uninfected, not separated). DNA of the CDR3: TGTGCTCTTGGGTTCTACGAATCTGGGGGATTGTACATCGATAAACTCATCTTT. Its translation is CALGFYESGGLYIDKLIF.